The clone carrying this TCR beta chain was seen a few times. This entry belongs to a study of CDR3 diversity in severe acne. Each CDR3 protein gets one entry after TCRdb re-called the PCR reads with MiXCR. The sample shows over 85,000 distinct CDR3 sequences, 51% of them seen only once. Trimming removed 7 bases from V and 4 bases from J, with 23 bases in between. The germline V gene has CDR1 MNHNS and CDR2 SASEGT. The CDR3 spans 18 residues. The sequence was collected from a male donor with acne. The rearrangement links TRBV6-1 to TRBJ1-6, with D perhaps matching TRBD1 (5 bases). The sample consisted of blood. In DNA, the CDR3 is TGTGCCAGCACCCGAAAAGGGCAGGAGGGGCCTTATAATTCACCCCTCCACTTT. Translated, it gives CASTRKGQEGPYNSPLHF.